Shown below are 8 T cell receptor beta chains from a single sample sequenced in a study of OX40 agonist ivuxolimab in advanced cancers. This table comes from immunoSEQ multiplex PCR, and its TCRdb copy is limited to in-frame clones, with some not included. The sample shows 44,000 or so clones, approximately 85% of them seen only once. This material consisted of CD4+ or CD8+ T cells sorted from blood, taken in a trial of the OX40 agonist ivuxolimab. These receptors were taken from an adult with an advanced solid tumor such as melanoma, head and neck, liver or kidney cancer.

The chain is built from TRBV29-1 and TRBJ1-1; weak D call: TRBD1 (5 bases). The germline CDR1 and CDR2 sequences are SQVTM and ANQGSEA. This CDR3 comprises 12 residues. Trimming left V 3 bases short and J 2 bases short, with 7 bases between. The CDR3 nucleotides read TGCAGCGTTGACGGGACCAACACTGAAGCTTTCTTT. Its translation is CSVDGTNTEAFF.

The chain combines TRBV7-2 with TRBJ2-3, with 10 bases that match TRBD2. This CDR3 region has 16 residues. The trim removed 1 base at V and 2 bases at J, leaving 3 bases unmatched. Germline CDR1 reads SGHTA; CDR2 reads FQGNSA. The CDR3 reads CASSLERGGSTDTQYF. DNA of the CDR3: TGTGCCAGCAGCTTAGAGCGGGGGGGATCCACAGATACGCAGTATTTT.

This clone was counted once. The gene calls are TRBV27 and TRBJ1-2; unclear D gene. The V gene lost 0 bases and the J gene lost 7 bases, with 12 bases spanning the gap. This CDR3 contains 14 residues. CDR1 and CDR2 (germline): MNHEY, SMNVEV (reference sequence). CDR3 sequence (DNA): TGTGCCAGCAGTTTATCGGCCAGTACGTCTGGCTACACCTTC. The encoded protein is CASSLSASTSGYTF.

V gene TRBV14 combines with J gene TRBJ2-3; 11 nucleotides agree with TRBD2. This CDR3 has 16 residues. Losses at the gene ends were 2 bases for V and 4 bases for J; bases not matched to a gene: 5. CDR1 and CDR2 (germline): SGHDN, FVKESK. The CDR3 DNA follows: TGTGCCAGCAGCCAACTTAGCGGGGGGGCGGCAGATACGCAGTATTTT. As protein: CASSQLSGGAADTQYF. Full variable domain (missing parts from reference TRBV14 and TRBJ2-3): EAGVTQFPSHSVIEKGQTVTLRCDPISGHDNLYWYRRVMGKEIKFLLHFVKESKQDESGMPNNRFLAERTGGTYSTLKVQPAELEDSGVYFCASSQLSGGAADTQYFGPGTRLTVL.

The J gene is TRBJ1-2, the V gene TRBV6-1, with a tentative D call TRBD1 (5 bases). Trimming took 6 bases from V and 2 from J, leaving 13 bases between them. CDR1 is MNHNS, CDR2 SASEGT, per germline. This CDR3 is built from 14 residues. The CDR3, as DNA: TGTGCCAGCAGGAAAAGACAGATGAACTATGGCTACACCTTC. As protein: CASRKRQMNYGYTF.

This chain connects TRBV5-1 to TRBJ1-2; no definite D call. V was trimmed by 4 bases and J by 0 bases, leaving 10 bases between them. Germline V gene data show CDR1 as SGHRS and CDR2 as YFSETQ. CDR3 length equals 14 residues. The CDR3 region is CASSGQPTNYGYTF. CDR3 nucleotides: TGCGCCAGCAGCGGGCAGCCTACTAACTATGGCTACACCTTC.

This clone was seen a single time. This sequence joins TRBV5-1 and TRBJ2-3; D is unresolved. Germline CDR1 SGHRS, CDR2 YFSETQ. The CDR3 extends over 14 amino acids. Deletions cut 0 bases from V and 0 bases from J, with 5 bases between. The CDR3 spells CASSLGVSTDTQYF. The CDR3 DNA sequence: TGCGCCAGCAGCTTGGGGGTTAGCACAGATACGCAGTATTTT.

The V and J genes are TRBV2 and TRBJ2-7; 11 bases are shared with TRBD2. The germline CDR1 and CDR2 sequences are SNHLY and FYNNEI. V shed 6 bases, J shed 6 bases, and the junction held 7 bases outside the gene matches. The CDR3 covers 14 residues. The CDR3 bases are TGTGCCAGCAGGATACTAGCGGGAGTTCGCGAGCAGTACTTC. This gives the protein CASRILAGVREQYF.